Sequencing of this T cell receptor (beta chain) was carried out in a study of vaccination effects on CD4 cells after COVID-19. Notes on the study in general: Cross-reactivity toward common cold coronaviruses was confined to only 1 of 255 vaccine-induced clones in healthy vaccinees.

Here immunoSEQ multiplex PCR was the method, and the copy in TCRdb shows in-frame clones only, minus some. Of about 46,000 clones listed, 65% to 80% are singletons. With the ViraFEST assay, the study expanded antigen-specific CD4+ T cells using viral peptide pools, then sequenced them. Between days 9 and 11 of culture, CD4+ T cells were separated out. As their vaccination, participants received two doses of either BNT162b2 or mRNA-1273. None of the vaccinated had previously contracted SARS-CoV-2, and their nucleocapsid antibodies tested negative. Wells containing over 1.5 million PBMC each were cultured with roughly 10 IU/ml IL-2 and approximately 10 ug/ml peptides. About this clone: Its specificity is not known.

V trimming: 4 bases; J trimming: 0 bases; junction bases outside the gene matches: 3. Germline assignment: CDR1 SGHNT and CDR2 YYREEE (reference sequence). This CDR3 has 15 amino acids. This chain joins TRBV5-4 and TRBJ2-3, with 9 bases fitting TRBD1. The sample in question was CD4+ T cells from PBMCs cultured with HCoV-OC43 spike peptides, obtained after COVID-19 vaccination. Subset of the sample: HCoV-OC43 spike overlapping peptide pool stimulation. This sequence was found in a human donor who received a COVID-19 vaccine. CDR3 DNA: TGTGCCAGCAGCCTACAGGGGGCTAGCACAGATACGCAGTATTTT. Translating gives CASSLQGASTDTQYF.